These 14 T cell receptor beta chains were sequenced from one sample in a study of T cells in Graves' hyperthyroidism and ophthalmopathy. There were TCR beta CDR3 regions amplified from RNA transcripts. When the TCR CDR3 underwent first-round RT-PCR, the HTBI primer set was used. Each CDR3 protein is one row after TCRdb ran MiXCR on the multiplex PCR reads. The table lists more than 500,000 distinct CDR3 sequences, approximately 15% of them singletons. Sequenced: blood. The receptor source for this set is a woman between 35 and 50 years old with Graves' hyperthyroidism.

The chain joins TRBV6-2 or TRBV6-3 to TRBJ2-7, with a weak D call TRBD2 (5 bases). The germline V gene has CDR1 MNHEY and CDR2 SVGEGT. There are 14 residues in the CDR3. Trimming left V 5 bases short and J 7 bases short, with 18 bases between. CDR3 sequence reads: CASSRARGPREQYF. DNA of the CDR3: TGTGCCAGCAGTAGGGCGAGAGGGCCGCGGGAGCAGTACTTC.

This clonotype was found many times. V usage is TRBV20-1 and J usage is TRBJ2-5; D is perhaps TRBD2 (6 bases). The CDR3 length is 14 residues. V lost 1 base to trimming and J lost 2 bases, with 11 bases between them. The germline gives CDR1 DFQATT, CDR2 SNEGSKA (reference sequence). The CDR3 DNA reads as TGCAGTGCTAGAGGACTAGACCTGCAAGAGACCCAGTACTTC. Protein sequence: CSARGLDLQETQYF.

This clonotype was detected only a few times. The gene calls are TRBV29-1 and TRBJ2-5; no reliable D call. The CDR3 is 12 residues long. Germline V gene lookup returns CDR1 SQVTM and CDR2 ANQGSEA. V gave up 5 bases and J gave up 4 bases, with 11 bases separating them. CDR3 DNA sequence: TGCAGCGTTTTTCGCGAAGCAGAGACCCAGTACTTC. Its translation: CSVFREAETQYF.

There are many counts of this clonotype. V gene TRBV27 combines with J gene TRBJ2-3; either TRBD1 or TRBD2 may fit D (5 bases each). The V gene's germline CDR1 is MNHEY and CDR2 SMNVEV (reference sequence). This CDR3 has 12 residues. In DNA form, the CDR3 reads TGTGTCACTTGGGGGAGCACAGATACGCAGTATTTT. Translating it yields CVTWGSTDTQYF.

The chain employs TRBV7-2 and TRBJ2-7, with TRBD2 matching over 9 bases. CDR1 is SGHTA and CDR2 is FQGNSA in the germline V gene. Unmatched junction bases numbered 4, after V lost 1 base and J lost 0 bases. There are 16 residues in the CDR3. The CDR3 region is CASSLESSGSSYEQYF. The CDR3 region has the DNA TGTGCCAGCAGCTTAGAGAGTAGCGGGAGCTCCTACGAGCAGTACTTC.

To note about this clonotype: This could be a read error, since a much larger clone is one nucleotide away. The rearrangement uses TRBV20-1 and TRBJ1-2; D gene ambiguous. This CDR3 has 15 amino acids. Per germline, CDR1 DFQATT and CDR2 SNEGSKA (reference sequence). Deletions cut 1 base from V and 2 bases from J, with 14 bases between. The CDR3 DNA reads TGCAGTGCTAGAGGTCGGTATGACGTGAACTATGGCTACACCTTC. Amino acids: CSARGRYDVNYGYTF.

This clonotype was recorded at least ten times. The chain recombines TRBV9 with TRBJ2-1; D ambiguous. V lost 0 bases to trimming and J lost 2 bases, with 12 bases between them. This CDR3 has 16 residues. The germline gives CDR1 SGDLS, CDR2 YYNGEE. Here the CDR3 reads CASSVDLDPPYNEQFF. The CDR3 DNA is TGTGCCAGCAGCGTAGACCTGGATCCGCCCTACAATGAGCAGTTCTTC.

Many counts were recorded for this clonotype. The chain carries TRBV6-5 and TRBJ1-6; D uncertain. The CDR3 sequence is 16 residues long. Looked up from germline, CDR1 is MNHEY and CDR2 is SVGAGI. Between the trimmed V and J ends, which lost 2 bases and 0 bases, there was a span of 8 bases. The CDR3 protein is CASSYTPSSYNSPLHF. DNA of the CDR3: TGTGCCAGCAGTTACACGCCCAGCTCCTATAATTCACCCCTCCACTTT.

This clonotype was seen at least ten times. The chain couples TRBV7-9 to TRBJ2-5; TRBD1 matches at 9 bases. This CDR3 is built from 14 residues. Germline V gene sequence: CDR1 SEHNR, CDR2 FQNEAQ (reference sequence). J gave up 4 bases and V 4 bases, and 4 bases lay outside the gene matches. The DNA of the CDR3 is TGTGCCAGCAGCTCGGGACAGGGATTAGAGACCCAGTACTTC. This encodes CASSSGQGLETQYF.

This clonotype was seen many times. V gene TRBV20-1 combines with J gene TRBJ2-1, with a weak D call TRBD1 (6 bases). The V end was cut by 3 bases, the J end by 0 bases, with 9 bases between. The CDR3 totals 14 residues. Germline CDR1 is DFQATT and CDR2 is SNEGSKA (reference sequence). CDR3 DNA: TGCAGTGCTAGGGGGGCGAGCTCCTACAATGAGCAGTTCTTC. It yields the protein CSARGASSYNEQFF.

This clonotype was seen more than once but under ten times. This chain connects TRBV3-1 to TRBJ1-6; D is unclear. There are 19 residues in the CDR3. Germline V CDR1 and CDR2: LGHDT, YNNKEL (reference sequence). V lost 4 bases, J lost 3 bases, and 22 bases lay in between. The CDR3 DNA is TGTGCCAGCAGCCCCTTCCGTGGGAAGAGGGAAGGCTATAATTCACCCCTCCACTTT. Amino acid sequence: CASSPFRGKREGYNSPLHF.

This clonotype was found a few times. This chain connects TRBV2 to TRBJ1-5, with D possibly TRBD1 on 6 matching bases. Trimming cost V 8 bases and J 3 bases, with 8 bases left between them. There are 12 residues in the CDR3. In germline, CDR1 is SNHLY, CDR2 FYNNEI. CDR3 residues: CASHRANQPQHF. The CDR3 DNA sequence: TGTGCCAGCCACAGGGCCAATCAGCCCCAGCATTTT. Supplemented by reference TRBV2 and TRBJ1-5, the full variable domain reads EPEVTQTPSHQVTQMGQEVILRCVPISNHLYFYWYRQILGQKVEFLVSFYNNEISEKSEIFDDQFSVERPDGSNFTLKIRSTKLEDSAMYFCASHRANQPQHFGDGTRLSIL.

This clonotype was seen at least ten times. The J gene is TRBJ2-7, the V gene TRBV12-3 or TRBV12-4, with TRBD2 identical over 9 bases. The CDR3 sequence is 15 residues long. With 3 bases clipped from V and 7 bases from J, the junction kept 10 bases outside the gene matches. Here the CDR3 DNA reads TGTGCCAGCAGTTTTGGAGCGGGAGGTTTTTTGGAGCAGTACTTC. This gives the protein CASSFGAGGFLEQYF.

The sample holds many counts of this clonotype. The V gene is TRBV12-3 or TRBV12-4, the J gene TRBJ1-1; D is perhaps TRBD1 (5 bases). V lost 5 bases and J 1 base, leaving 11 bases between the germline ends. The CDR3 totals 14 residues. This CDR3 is CASSAQGQNTEAFF. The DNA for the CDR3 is TGTGCCAGCAGTGCCCAGGGCCAGAACACTGAAGCTTTCTTT.